Presented here are 7 T cell receptor beta chains from one specimen sequenced in a study of regulatory T cells in long-lasting Graves disease. Time point described: newly diagnosed GD, antithyroid drugs for less than 3 months. After RNA was extracted from PBMCs, the TCR library was made from it. Arm-PCR of CDR3 regions and iRepertoire HTBI primers were the basis on which TCR beta libraries were built. TCRdb re-analysed the multiplex PCR reads in MiXCR, keeping a single row per CDR3 protein. The sample holds around 250,000 distinct CDR3 sequences, about 19% seen once. Specimen: peripheral blood mononuclear cells (PBMCs), collected at new diagnosis, from a patient treated with antithyroid drugs. The receptors derive from a female donor with Graves disease.

This clonotype appeared a few times. The rearrangement links TRBV5-4 to TRBJ2-1; TRBD2 agrees at 9 bases. V lost 9 bases and J lost 3; bases outside the gene matches: 7. Per the germline V gene, CDR1 is SGHNT and CDR2 is YYREEE (reference sequence). The CDR3 has 14 residues. The CDR3 loop reads CATKAGGDYNEQFF. CDR3 bases: TGTGCCACCAAAGCGGGGGGAGACTACAATGAGCAGTTCTTC.

This clonotype came up many times. One end of the junction does not line up with germline, which may come from a read error. The rearrangement links TRBV20-1 to TRBJ2-7; D is ambiguous. The germline V gene encodes CDR1 DFQATT and CDR2 SNEGSKA (reference sequence). The CDR3 length is 8 residues. CDR3 in DNA: TGCAGGCCGCAATTTCATGACTTC. Translated, it gives CRPQFHDF.

This clonotype was found many times. J is TRBJ2-2 and V is TRBV7-8; D unclear. CDR3 length equals 15 residues. Germline loops: CDR1 SGHVS, CDR2 FQNEAQ. Trimming pared 0 bases from V and 4 bases from J, leaving 9 bases between. CDR3 bases: TGTGCCAGCAGCTTAGCGGGGTTAAGCACCGGGGAGCTGTTTTTT. Translation gives CASSLAGLSTGELFF.

This clonotype was found many times. This chain joins TRBV20-1 and TRBJ1-2; 8 bases align to TRBD1. Germline-derived CDR1 and CDR2 are DFQATT and SNEGSKA (reference sequence). V gave up 0 bases and J gave up 7 bases; unmatched junction bases: 7. This CDR3 region has 14 residues. CDR3 sequence reads: CSARDQAGGRGYTF. CDR3 nucleotide sequence: TGCAGTGCTAGAGATCAAGCAGGGGGCCGTGGCTACACCTTC.

The chain is built from TRBV6-4 and TRBJ1-1; 8 nucleotides match TRBD1. J lost 1 base, V lost 8 bases, and 6 bases had no gene match. This CDR3 contains 14 residues. The germline V gene encodes CDR1 MRHNA and CDR2 SNTAGT. CDR3 sequence (DNA): TGTGCCAGCCAGACAGGGGCCTCGAACACTGAAGCTTTCTTT. Its protein product is CASQTGASNTEAFF.

Comment on this clonotype: This likely came from a read error, as a far larger clone is one base away. V is TRBV7-2 and J is TRBJ2-3; TRBD2 matches 8 bases. Germline loops: CDR1 SGHTA, CDR2 FQGNSA. This CDR3 comprises 15 residues. Trimming at V came to 4 bases and at J to 3 bases, leaving 6 bases not matched to a gene. The CDR3 sequence is CASSCPAGETDTQYF. In DNA, the CDR3 is TGTGCCAGCAGCTGCCCAGCGGGGGAGACAGATACGCAGTATTTT.

This clonotype was detected many times. In DNA form, the CDR3 reads TGTGCCAGCAGCTTAAGATACCGGGAGCAGTTCTTC. It codes for CASSLRYREQFF. The genes are TRBV11-3 and TRBJ2-1; no clear D. In germline, CDR1 is SGHNT, CDR2 YENEEA. V gave up 2 bases and J gave up 10 bases, with 9 bases separating them. The CDR3 extends over 12 amino acids.